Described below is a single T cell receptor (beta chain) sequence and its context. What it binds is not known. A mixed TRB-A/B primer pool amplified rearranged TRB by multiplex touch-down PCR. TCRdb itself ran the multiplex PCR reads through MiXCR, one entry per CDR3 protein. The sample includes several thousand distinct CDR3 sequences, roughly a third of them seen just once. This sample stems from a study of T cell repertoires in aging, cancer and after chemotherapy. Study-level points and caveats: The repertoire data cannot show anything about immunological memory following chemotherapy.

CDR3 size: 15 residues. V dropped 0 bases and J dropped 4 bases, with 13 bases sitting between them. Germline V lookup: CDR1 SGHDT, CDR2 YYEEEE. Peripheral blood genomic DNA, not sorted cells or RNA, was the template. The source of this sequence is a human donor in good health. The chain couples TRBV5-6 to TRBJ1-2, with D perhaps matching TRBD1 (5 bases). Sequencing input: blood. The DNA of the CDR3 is TGTGCCAGCAGCTTGGCTCCCAGGGACGGCTATGGCTACACCTTC. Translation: CASSLAPRDGYGYTF.